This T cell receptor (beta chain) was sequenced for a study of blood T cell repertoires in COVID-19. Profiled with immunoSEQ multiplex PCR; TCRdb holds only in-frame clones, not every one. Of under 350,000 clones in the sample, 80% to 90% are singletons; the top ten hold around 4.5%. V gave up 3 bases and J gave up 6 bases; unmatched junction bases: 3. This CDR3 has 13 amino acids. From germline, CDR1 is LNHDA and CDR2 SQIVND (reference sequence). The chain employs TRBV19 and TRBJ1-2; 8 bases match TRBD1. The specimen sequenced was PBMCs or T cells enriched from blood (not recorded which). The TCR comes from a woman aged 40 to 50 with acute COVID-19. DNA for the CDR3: TGTGCCAGTAGTATGGACAGGGATGATGGCTACACCTTC. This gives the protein CASSMDRDDGYTF. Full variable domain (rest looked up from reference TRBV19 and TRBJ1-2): DGGITQSPKYLFRKEGQNVTLSCEQNLNHDAMYWYRQDPGQGLRLIYYSQIVNDFQKGDIAEGYSVSREKKESFPLTVTSAQKNPTAFYLCASSMDRDDGYTFGSGTRLTVV.